This T cell receptor (beta chain) is from a study of shared clonotypes between healthy human individuals. The repertoire was sequenced with immunoSEQ multiplex PCR; TCRdb's copy has only in-frame clones and lacks some. The table shows over 2 million clones, with around 92% occurring only once. This clone was recorded once. Other DNA sequences of this sample code for an identical CDR3. The CDR3 is 12 amino acids. With 4 bases removed from V and 4 bases from J, the gap between germline ends came to 10 bases. Germline lookup yields CDR1 SQVTM and CDR2 ANQGSEA. V gene TRBV29-1 combines with J gene TRBJ1-1; D perhaps matches TRBD1 (6 bases). The sequencing sample was made of naive CD4+ T cells from PBMCs. The subset is: CD45RA+ positively selected. The TCR was taken from a man younger than 35 in good health. Some clones in this sample may be carry-over from other donors' samples. The CDR3 reads CSVAGGATEAFF. CDR3 coding DNA: TGCAGCGTTGCGGGGGGGGCCACTGAAGCTTTCTTT.